These 5 T cell receptor beta chains were all obtained from the same sample, sequenced in a study of response to subunit inactivated influenza vaccine. In TCRdb, the RT-PCR reads were re-called with MiXCR into one record per CDR3 protein. This sample has about 780,000 distinct CDR3 sequences, with less than 20% found just once. The sequences come from PBMCs from blood, collected around 5 days after vaccination. The receptor source for this set is a man in his fifties or sixties who received an inactivated influenza vaccine.

There are a few counts of this clonotype. The gene calls are TRBV5-8 and TRBJ2-6; D uncertain. CDR1 is SGHTS, CDR2 YDEGEE, per germline. The V and J ends lost 2 bases and 1 base respectively, with 7 bases between them. There are 15 residues in the CDR3. CDR3 residues: CASSFGWSGANVLTF. CDR3 DNA: TGTGCCAGCAGCTTTGGTTGGTCTGGGGCCAACGTCCTGACTTTC.

V gene TRBV12-3 or TRBV12-4 combines with J gene TRBJ2-1; D uncertain. Between the trimmed V and J ends, which lost 3 bases and 0 bases, there was a span of 15 bases. The CDR3 length is 17 residues. The CDR3 protein is CASSFEAAWSSYNEQFF. The CDR3 nucleotides read TGTGCCAGCAGTTTCGAAGCCGCATGGAGCTCCTACAATGAGCAGTTCTTC.

The chain carries TRBV7-8 and TRBJ1-1; no clear D gene. This CDR3 region has 14 residues. Trimming shortened V by 1 base and J by 1 base, and 7 bases separated the two germline ends. Germline V gene lookup returns CDR1 SGHVS and CDR2 FQNEAQ. The CDR3 DNA is TGTGCCAGCAGCTTAGTCACCCGGAACACTGAAGCTTTCTTT. It codes for CASSLVTRNTEAFF.

V usage is TRBV20-1 and J usage is TRBJ1-6, with D unresolved. Germline CDR1 reads DFQATT; CDR2 reads SNEGSKA (reference sequence). V lost 0 bases to trimming and J lost 3 bases, with 6 bases between them. The CDR3 is 14 amino acids. CDR3 protein: CSARDGDYNSPLHF. The CDR3 bases are TGCAGTGCTAGAGATGGGGACTATAATTCACCCCTCCACTTT.

This clonotype was recorded many times. The chain uses TRBV10-3 and TRBJ2-1; tentative D call: TRBD2 (6 bases). CDR3 size: 12 residues. The V and J ends lost 6 bases and 3 bases respectively, with 6 bases between them. The V gene's germline CDR1 is ENHRY and CDR2 SYGVKD. The CDR3 region has the DNA TGTGCCATCAGGACTAGCTACAATGAGCAGTTCTTC. This translates into CAIRTSYNEQFF.